The rows below give T cell receptor beta chains drawn from one sample of a study of cytomegalovirus exposure and HLA in healthy donors. Clones were sequenced by immunoSEQ multiplex PCR, and TCRdb holds only the in-frame ones, with some missing. The sample holds 99,000 or so clones, 10% seen once. Sequencing input: PBMCs. The receptors were gathered from a man aged 35 to 55 in good health and CMV-seropositive. Each CDR3 is given with its conserved first and last residue. D genes are given only for firm matches. Only part of the rows carry a size: once, few, many, or a class if the clone is expanded.

CDR3 length: 18; D gene: TRBD2; V gene: TRBV10-1; J gene: TRBJ2-1; clone size: NA; CDR3 protein: CASSESKTLAGLRNEQFF; CDR3 DNA: TGCGCCAGCAGTGAGTCGAAGACACTAGCGGGCTTGAGAAATGAGCAGTTCTTC
CDR3 length: 15; D gene: TRBD1; V gene: TRBV27; J gene: TRBJ2-3; clone size: few; CDR3 protein: CASSFGTGGTDTQYF; CDR3 DNA: TGTGCCAGCAGTTTCGGGACAGGGGGCACAGATACGCAGTATTTT
CDR3 length: 19; D gene: TRBD2; V gene: TRBV4-2; J gene: TRBJ2-3; clone size: NA; CDR3 protein: CASSQVSLAGGPFVYTQYF; CDR3 DNA: TGTGCCAGCAGCCAAGTTTCTCTAGCGGGAGGGCCTTTCGTGTATACGCAGTATTTT
CDR3 length: 12; D gene: TRBD1; V gene: TRBV28; J gene: TRBJ2-7; clone size: few; CDR3 protein: CASSPGQVAQYF; CDR3 DNA: TGTGCCAGCAGTCCCGGACAGGTCGCGCAGTACTTC
CDR3 length: 16; D gene: NA; V gene: TRBV7-9; J gene: TRBJ2-7; clone size: NA; CDR3 protein: CASSLEEGRLSYEQYF; CDR3 DNA: TGTGCCAGCAGCTTAGAAGAGGGCAGGCTCTCCTACGAGCAGTACTTC
CDR3 length: 13; D gene: TRBD1; V gene: TRBV7-9; J gene: TRBJ1-1; clone size: few; CDR3 protein: CASSRDRGAEAFF; CDR3 DNA: TGTGCCAGCAGCCGGGACAGGGGCGCTGAAGCTTTCTTT
CDR3 length: 15; D gene: NA; V gene: TRBV7-7; J gene: TRBJ2-5; clone size: few; CDR3 protein: CASSLVGGFGETQYF; CDR3 DNA: TGTGCTAGCAGCTTAGTAGGAGGGTTCGGAGAGACCCAGTACTTC
CDR3 length: 13; D gene: NA; V gene: TRBV7-3; J gene: TRBJ2-2; clone size: NA; CDR3 protein: CASSLEGFGELFF; CDR3 DNA: TGTGCCAGCAGCTTAGAGGGTTTCGGGGAGCTGTTTTTT
CDR3 length: 15; D gene: TRBD1; V gene: TRBV9; J gene: TRBJ2-7; clone size: NA; CDR3 protein: CASSPEGTGADEQYF; CDR3 DNA: TGTGCCAGCAGCCCCGAGGGGACAGGAGCCGACGAGCAGTACTTC
CDR3 length: 15; D gene: TRBD2; V gene: TRBV5-4; J gene: TRBJ2-1; clone size: NA; CDR3 protein: CASSSGLRSYNEQFF; CDR3 DNA: TGTGCCAGCAGCTCGGGACTACGCTCCTACAATGAGCAGTTCTTC
CDR3 length: 13; D gene: NA; V gene: TRBV15; J gene: TRBJ1-1; clone size: NA; CDR3 protein: CATSRTQGTEAFF; CDR3 DNA: TGTGCCACCAGCAGAACGCAGGGGACTGAAGCTTTCTTT
CDR3 length: 13; D gene: TRBD2; V gene: TRBV10-3; J gene: TRBJ2-7; clone size: few; CDR3 protein: CAISVAGGPKQYF; CDR3 DNA: TGTGCCATCAGTGTTGCGGGAGGGCCCAAGCAGTACTTC
CDR3 length: 15; D gene: NA; V gene: TRBV30; J gene: TRBJ2-3; clone size: few; CDR3 protein: CAWSVTGQLTDTQYF; CDR3 DNA: TGTGCCTGGAGTGTAACGGGACAACTCACAGATACGCAGTATTTT
CDR3 length: 14; D gene: NA; V gene: TRBV9; J gene: TRBJ2-7; clone size: few; CDR3 protein: CASSPGQGRWEQYF; CDR3 DNA: TGTGCCAGCAGCCCGGGACAAGGGAGATGGGAGCAGTACTTC
CDR3 length: 12; D gene: TRBD1; V gene: TRBV2; J gene: TRBJ2-7; clone size: NA; CDR3 protein: CASKQGAYEQYF; CDR3 DNA: TGTGCCAGCAAGCAGGGGGCCTACGAGCAGTACTTC
CDR3 length: 17; D gene: TRBD2; V gene: TRBV7-9; J gene: TRBJ2-7; clone size: NA; CDR3 protein: CASSPFVLAGGSYEQYF; CDR3 DNA: TGTGCCAGCAGCCCCTTCGTACTAGCGGGAGGGTCCTACGAGCAGTACTTC
CDR3 length: 13; D gene: NA; V gene: TRBV27; J gene: TRBJ2-7; clone size: NA; CDR3 protein: CASSLLAAYEQYF; CDR3 DNA: TGTGCCAGCAGTTTATTAGCGGCCTACGAGCAGTACTTC
CDR3 length: 16; D gene: TRBD2; V gene: TRBV9; J gene: TRBJ2-3; clone size: few; CDR3 protein: CASSGLAGPSTDTQYF; CDR3 DNA: TGTGCCAGCAGCGGATTAGCGGGCCCTAGCACAGATACGCAGTATTTT
CDR3 length: 11; D gene: NA; V gene: TRBV20-1; J gene: TRBJ1-2; clone size: NA; CDR3 protein: CSARSDYGYTF; CDR3 DNA: TGCAGTGCTAGGTCCGACTATGGCTACACCTTC
CDR3 length: 17; D gene: NA; V gene: TRBV28; J gene: TRBJ2-7; clone size: NA; CDR3 protein: CASSNLGGRVGSYEQYF; CDR3 DNA: TGTGCCAGCAGTAATCTCGGCGGCCGGGTCGGCTCCTACGAGCAGTACTTC
CDR3 length: 16; D gene: TRBD1; V gene: TRBV11-3; J gene: TRBJ1-5; clone size: NA; CDR3 protein: CASRPPLGQGDQPQHF; CDR3 DNA: TGTGCCAGCAGACCACCCTTAGGACAGGGGGACCAGCCCCAGCATTTT
CDR3 length: 15; D gene: NA; V gene: TRBV19; J gene: TRBJ2-5; clone size: many; CDR3 protein: CASSITGGRQETQYF; CDR3 DNA: TGTGCCAGTAGTATTACGGGGGGCCGTCAAGAGACCCAGTACTTC
CDR3 length: 13; D gene: NA; V gene: TRBV7-7; J gene: TRBJ2-7; clone size: NA; CDR3 protein: CASSLDRSSEQYF; CDR3 DNA: TGTGCTAGCAGCTTAGACCGGTCATCCGAGCAGTACTTC
CDR3 length: 16; D gene: TRBD1; V gene: TRBV11-3; J gene: TRBJ1-3; clone size: few; CDR3 protein: CASSSRTGSKENTIYF; CDR3 DNA: TGTGCCAGCAGCTCCCGGACAGGGAGTAAGGAAAACACCATATATTTT
CDR3 length: 14; D gene: TRBD1; V gene: TRBV29-1; J gene: TRBJ2-7; clone size: NA; CDR3 protein: CSVVVQGEPYEQYF; CDR3 DNA: TGCAGCGTTGTGGTACAGGGGGAACCCTACGAGCAGTACTTC
CDR3 length: 13; D gene: NA; V gene: TRBV19; J gene: TRBJ2-2; clone size: NA; CDR3 protein: CASSGPGRGELFF; CDR3 DNA: TGTGCCAGTTCCGGACCTGGGAGGGGGGAGCTGTTTTTT
CDR3 length: 14; D gene: NA; V gene: TRBV19; J gene: TRBJ1-2; clone size: NA; CDR3 protein: CASSIVNTGSGYTF; CDR3 DNA: TGTGCCAGTAGTATAGTTAACACAGGCTCCGGCTACACCTTC
CDR3 length: 16; D gene: TRBD1; V gene: TRBV5-1; J gene: TRBJ2-1; clone size: NA; CDR3 protein: CASSFATGVTYNEQFF; CDR3 DNA: TGCGCCAGCAGCTTCGCGACAGGGGTCACCTACAATGAGCAGTTCTTC
CDR3 length: 18; D gene: TRBD2; V gene: TRBV11-2; J gene: TRBJ2-7; clone size: NA; CDR3 protein: CASSQSTSGSFGSYEQYF; CDR3 DNA: TGTGCCAGCAGCCAAAGTACTAGCGGGAGTTTCGGCTCCTACGAGCAGTACTTC
CDR3 length: 14; D gene: NA; V gene: TRBV28; J gene: TRBJ1-2; clone size: many; CDR3 protein: CASTEDISNYGYTF; CDR3 DNA: TGTGCCAGCACCGAAGACATATCTAACTATGGCTACACCTTC
CDR3 length: 19; D gene: TRBD1; V gene: TRBV5-1; J gene: TRBJ2-2; clone size: NA; CDR3 protein: CASSLPRDRGLESTGELFF; CDR3 DNA: TGCGCCAGCAGCCTCCCCCGGGACAGGGGGCTCGAGAGCACCGGGGAGCTGTTTTTT
CDR3 length: 15; D gene: NA; V gene: TRBV5-1; J gene: TRBJ1-1; clone size: medium-sized; CDR3 protein: CASSLVGRRDTEAFF; CDR3 DNA: TGCGCCAGCAGCTTGGTTGGAAGACGGGACACTGAAGCTTTCTTT
CDR3 length: 17; D gene: NA; V gene: TRBV15; J gene: TRBJ2-7; clone size: few; CDR3 protein: CATSRDRDRWGSYEQYF; CDR3 DNA: TGTGCCACCAGCAGAGATCGAGACAGGTGGGGCTCCTACGAGCAGTACTTC
CDR3 length: 15; D gene: TRBD2; V gene: TRBV11-3; J gene: TRBJ2-1; clone size: NA; CDR3 protein: CASSFDGTSNDEQFF; CDR3 DNA: TGTGCCAGCAGCTTTGACGGGACTAGCAATGATGAGCAGTTCTTC
CDR3 length: 15; D gene: NA; V gene: TRBV5-1; J gene: TRBJ1-1; clone size: few; CDR3 protein: CASSLDRIAVTEAFF; CDR3 DNA: TGCGCCAGCAGCTTGGACCGTATAGCAGTCACTGAAGCTTTCTTT
CDR3 length: 14; D gene: TRBD2; V gene: TRBV13; J gene: TRBJ2-7; clone size: NA; CDR3 protein: CASSPGGNPYEQYF; CDR3 DNA: TGTGCCAGCAGCCCGGGGGGGAACCCCTACGAGCAGTACTTC
CDR3 length: 12; D gene: NA; V gene: TRBV27; J gene: TRBJ2-1; clone size: few; CDR3 protein: CASTRPGGEQFF; CDR3 DNA: TGTGCCAGCACTCGCCCAGGAGGTGAGCAGTTCTTC
CDR3 length: 13; D gene: TRBD1; V gene: TRBV27; J gene: TRBJ1-2; clone size: NA; CDR3 protein: CASSYTGGGGYTF; CDR3 DNA: TGTGCCAGCAGTTATACAGGGGGCGGTGGCTACACCTTC
CDR3 length: 15; D gene: NA; V gene: TRBV5-1; J gene: TRBJ2-7; clone size: NA; CDR3 protein: CASSFTSPVWDEQYF; CDR3 DNA: TGCGCCAGCAGCTTTACTAGCCCTGTCTGGGACGAGCAGTACTTC
CDR3 length: 15; D gene: TRBD2; V gene: TRBV7-7; J gene: TRBJ2-1; clone size: few; CDR3 protein: CASSLGLAGNNEQFF; CDR3 DNA: TGTGCTAGCAGCCTGGGACTAGCGGGGAACAATGAGCAGTTCTTC
CDR3 length: 15; D gene: NA; V gene: TRBV5-6; J gene: TRBJ1-3; clone size: NA; CDR3 protein: CASSDRPGVGNTIYF; CDR3 DNA: TGTGCCAGCAGCGACCGGCCGGGGGTTGGAAACACCATATATTTT
CDR3 length: 18; D gene: NA; V gene: TRBV11-2; J gene: TRBJ1-1; clone size: NA; CDR3 protein: CASRPTFRDRGMNTEAFF; CDR3 DNA: TGTGCCAGCAGACCGACCTTCAGGGATAGAGGAATGAACACTGAAGCTTTCTTT
CDR3 length: 15; D gene: NA; V gene: TRBV7-9; J gene: TRBJ1-2; clone size: NA; CDR3 protein: CASSFSGRISYGYTF; CDR3 DNA: TGTGCCAGCAGCTTTTCAGGGCGGATTTCCTATGGCTACACCTTC
CDR3 length: 18; D gene: NA; V gene: TRBV27; J gene: TRBJ2-7; clone size: NA; CDR3 protein: CASSPRDLRSSGGNEQYF; CDR3 DNA: TGTGCCAGCAGTCCGCGGGACCTTAGAAGCAGTGGGGGAAACGAGCAGTACTTC
CDR3 length: 16; D gene: TRBD1; V gene: TRBV9; J gene: TRBJ1-3; clone size: few; CDR3 protein: CASSVATGGYGNTIYF; CDR3 DNA: TGTGCCAGCAGCGTAGCCACAGGGGGTTATGGAAACACCATATATTTT
CDR3 length: 14; D gene: NA; V gene: TRBV29-1; J gene: TRBJ2-7; clone size: NA; CDR3 protein: CSVPRLPGSHEQYF; CDR3 DNA: TGCAGCGTCCCTCGTCTACCAGGGTCCCACGAGCAGTACTTC
CDR3 length: 11; D gene: NA; V gene: TRBV30; J gene: TRBJ1-2; clone size: few; CDR3 protein: CAWIRNYGYTF; CDR3 DNA: TGTGCCTGGATACGGAACTATGGCTACACCTTC
CDR3 length: 14; D gene: TRBD1; V gene: TRBV9; J gene: TRBJ2-7; clone size: once; CDR3 protein: CASSVGQGIYEQYF; CDR3 DNA: TGTGCCAGCAGCGTGGGACAGGGAATCTACGAGCAGTACTTC
CDR3 length: 14; D gene: NA; V gene: TRBV2; J gene: TRBJ2-5; clone size: few; CDR3 protein: CASSSRDNQETQYF; CDR3 DNA: TGTGCCAGCAGTTCCCGGGACAACCAAGAGACCCAGTACTTC